These 14 T cell receptor beta chains were all obtained from the same sample, sequenced in a study of blood T cells in healthy people across ages. With a J-beta primer mix and a sample-barcoded 5' primer, a second PCR ran about 7 to 12 cycles. In TCRdb, the 5' RACE reads were re-called with MiXCR into one record per CDR3 protein. This table holds around 1,900,000 distinct CDR3 sequences, more than 35% found once. Sequenced input: blood. All receptors derive from a human donor in good health.

The table lists this clonotype with a few counts. The chain recombines TRBV6-5 with TRBJ2-2; D remains unclear. The CDR3 spans 13 residues. Between the trimmed V and J ends, which lost 0 bases and 3 bases, there was a span of 2 bases. Germline V gene sequence: CDR1 MNHEY, CDR2 SVGAGI. CDR3 coding DNA: TGTGCCAGCAGTTACTCGCACACCGGGGAGCTGTTTTTT. This translates into CASSYSHTGELFF.

V and J are TRBV12-5 and TRBJ2-3; D is perhaps TRBD2 (7 bases). The CDR3 extends over 19 amino acids. Trimming removed 1 base from V and 5 bases from J, with 25 bases in between. The germline CDR1 and CDR2 sequences are LGHNT and FRNRAP. The CDR3 DNA follows: TGTGCTAGTGGTTTGGCTACGTCCGGGGGGACACGGGACCTAGATACGCAGTATTTT. Translation gives CASGLATSGGTRDLDTQYF.

The chain couples TRBV6-5 to TRBJ2-5, with D maybe TRBD2 (5 bases). This CDR3 contains 14 residues. V was cut by 5 bases and J by 5 bases, with 15 bases left in between. Per the germline V gene, CDR1 is MNHEY and CDR2 is SVGAGI. CDR3 DNA sequence: TGTGCCAGCAGTCGGACTTTCAATGGGGAGACCCAGTACTTC. Translation: CASSRTFNGETQYF.

The chain employs TRBV2 and TRBJ2-5; TRBD2 might be the D (6 bases). Germline assignment: CDR1 SNHLY and CDR2 FYNNEI. This CDR3 spans 12 amino acids. Trimming removed 2 bases from V and 11 bases from J, with 12 bases in between. CDR3 in DNA: TGTGCCAGCAGTGAAAGAATGGAGGGGCAGTACTTC. As protein: CASSERMEGQYF.

The chain combines TRBV5-1 with TRBJ2-1; perhaps TRBD2 as D (5 bases). The CDR3 has 16 amino acids. Trimming removed 0 bases from V and 0 bases from J, with 10 bases in between. Germline V CDR1 and CDR2: SGHRS, YFSETQ. The CDR3 region is CASSLEPGGSYNEQFF. The CDR3 bases are TGCGCCAGCAGCTTGGAACCCGGAGGCTCCTACAATGAGCAGTTCTTC. Supplemented by reference TRBV5-1 and TRBJ2-1, the full variable domain reads KAGVTQTPRYLIKTRGQQVTLSCSPISGHRSVSWYQQTPGQGLQFLFEYFSETQRNKGNFPGRFSGRQFSNSRSEMNVSTLELGDSALYLCASSLEPGGSYNEQFFGPGTRLTVL.

The chain employs TRBV29-1 and TRBJ2-3; D could derive from TRBD1 or TRBD2 (6 bases each). This CDR3 comprises 14 residues. Germline assignment: CDR1 SQVTM and CDR2 ANQGSEA. Trimming removed 4 bases from V and 0 bases from J, with 11 bases in between. Written as DNA, the CDR3 is TGCAGCGTTGGGAGGGGGGCTAGCACAGATACGCAGTATTTT. Its translation: CSVGRGASTDTQYF.

The CDR3 loop reads CSARVAGSNQPQHF. The CDR3 DNA follows: TGCAGTGCTAGAGTGGCCGGCTCTAATCAGCCCCAGCATTTT. The chain couples TRBV20-1 to TRBJ1-5; D not certain. This CDR3 spans 14 amino acids. V dropped 1 base and J dropped 4 bases, with 11 bases sitting between them. Germline lookup yields CDR1 DFQATT and CDR2 SNEGSKA (reference sequence).

This chain joins TRBV20-1 and TRBJ1-1, with D hard to call. The germline V gene has CDR1 DFQATT and CDR2 SNEGSKA (reference sequence). CDR3 length equals 12 residues. The ends were cut back, 4 bases at V and 0 bases at J, with 6 bases in the middle. This CDR3 reads CSANVMNTEAFF. CDR3 coding DNA: TGCAGTGCTAACGTCATGAACACTGAAGCTTTCTTT.

This clonotype was counted between two and nine times. This chain links TRBV5-1 with TRBJ2-5, with D perhaps being TRBD1 or TRBD2 (5 bases each). The CDR3 consists of 14 residues. CDR1 is SGHRS and CDR2 is YFSETQ in the germline V gene. Trimming shortened V by 3 bases and J by 5 bases, and 14 bases separated the two germline ends. CDR3 protein: CASSSRGDLETQYF. The DNA for the CDR3 is TGCGCCAGCAGCTCGAGAGGGGATCTGGAGACCCAGTACTTC.

The CDR3 DNA is TGTGCCAGCAGCTCGGACAGGGGAATTAAATCACCCCTCCACTTT. Amino acids: CASSSDRGIKSPLHF. The V gene is TRBV7-2, the J gene TRBJ1-6; 9 bases are a match to TRBD1. Germline CDR1 SGHTA, CDR2 FQGNSA. The CDR3 loop spans 15 amino acids. Unmatched junction bases numbered 8, after V lost 4 bases and J lost 10 bases.

This chain connects TRBV3-1 to TRBJ1-1, with 7 bases aligning to TRBD1. Germline CDR1 and CDR2: LGHDT and YNNKEL (reference sequence). With 7 bases clipped from V and 2 bases from J, the junction kept 10 bases outside the gene matches. CDR3 length: 15 amino acids. This CDR3 is CASTSRDSLNTEAFF. The CDR3 region has the DNA TGTGCCAGCACGTCCCGGGACAGTCTTAACACTGAAGCTTTCTTT. Supplemented by reference TRBV3-1 and TRBJ1-1, the full variable domain reads DTAVSQTPKYLVTQMGNDKSIKCEQNLGHDTMYWYKQDSKKFLKIMFSYNNKELIINETVPNRFSPKSPDKAHLNLHINSLELGDSAVYFCASTSRDSLNTEAFFGQGTRLTVV.

This clonotype was picked up a small number of times. A single base separates this from a much larger clone, so it may be a read error. The J gene is TRBJ2-5, the V gene TRBV5-1; 10 positions agree with TRBD2. The CDR3 loop spans 16 amino acids. Losses at the gene ends were 2 bases for V and 4 bases for J; bases not matched to a gene: 8. Per germline, CDR1 SGHRS and CDR2 YFSETQ. CDR3 sequence reads: CASSLRKASGGETQYF. The DNA for the CDR3 is TGCGCCAGCAGCTTACGAAAAGCTAGCGGGGGAGAGACCCAGTACTTC. Combining the CDR3 with reference TRBV5-1 and TRBJ2-5 gives the whole variable domain KAGVTQTPRYLIKTRGQQVTLSCSPISGHRSVSWYQQTPGQGLQFLFEYFSETQRNKGNFPGRFSGRQFSNSRSEMNVSTLELGDSALYLCASSLRKASGGETQYFGPGTRLLVL.

The chain employs TRBV5-1 and TRBJ2-5; TRBD2 is a possible D gene (5 bases). Near its end, the DNA agrees better with TRBJ2-7, so the J call may be wrong. Germline CDR1 is SGHRS and CDR2 is YFSETQ. The CDR3 contains 13 residues. In DNA, the CDR3 is TGCGCCAGCAGCCCAGATCGCCGGGGCGAGCAGTACTTC. Its translation: CASSPDRRGEQYF.

J is TRBJ2-7 and V is TRBV2; no clear D. V lost 8 bases, J lost 2 bases, and 10 bases lay in between. The CDR3 has 12 residues. The V gene's germline CDR1 is SNHLY and CDR2 FYNNEI. The CDR3 bases are TGTGCCAGCGAGAGGTCGACCTACGAGCAGTACTTC. Amino acid sequence: CASERSTYEQYF.